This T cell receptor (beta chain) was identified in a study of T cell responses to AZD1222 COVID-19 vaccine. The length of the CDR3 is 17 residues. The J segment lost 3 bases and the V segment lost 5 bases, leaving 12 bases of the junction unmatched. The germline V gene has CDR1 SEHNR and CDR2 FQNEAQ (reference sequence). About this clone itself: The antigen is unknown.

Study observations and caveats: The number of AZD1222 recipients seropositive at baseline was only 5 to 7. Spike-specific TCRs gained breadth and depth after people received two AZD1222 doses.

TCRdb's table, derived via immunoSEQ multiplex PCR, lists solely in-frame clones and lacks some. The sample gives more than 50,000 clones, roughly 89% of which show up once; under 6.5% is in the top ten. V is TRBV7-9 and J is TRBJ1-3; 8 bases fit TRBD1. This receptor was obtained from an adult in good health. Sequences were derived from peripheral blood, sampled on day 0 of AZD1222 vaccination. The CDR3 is CASSPRRAGGSGNTIYF. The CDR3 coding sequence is TGTGCCAGCAGCCCTCGCCGCGCAGGGGGCAGTGGAAACACCATATATTTT.